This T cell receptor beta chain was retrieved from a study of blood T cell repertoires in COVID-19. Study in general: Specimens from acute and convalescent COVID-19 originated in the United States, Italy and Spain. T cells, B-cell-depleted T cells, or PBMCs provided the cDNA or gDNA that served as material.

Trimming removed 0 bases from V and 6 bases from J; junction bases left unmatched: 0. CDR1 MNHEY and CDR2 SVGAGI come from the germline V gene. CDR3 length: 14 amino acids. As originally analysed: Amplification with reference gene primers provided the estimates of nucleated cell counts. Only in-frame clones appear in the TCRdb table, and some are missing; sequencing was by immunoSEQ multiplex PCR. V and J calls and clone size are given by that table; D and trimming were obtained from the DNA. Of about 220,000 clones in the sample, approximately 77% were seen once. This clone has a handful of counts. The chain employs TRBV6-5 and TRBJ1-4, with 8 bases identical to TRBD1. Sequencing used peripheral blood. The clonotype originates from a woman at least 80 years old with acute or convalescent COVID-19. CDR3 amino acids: CASSYSTGDEKLFF. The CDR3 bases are TGTGCCAGCAGTTACTCGACAGGGGATGAAAAACTGTTTTTT.